This T cell receptor beta chain derives from a study of T cells in localized non-small cell lung cancer (dated by TCRdb to 2018 to 2021). Looking at the study overall: The study examined T cell repertoires in roughly 240 patients with early-stage NSCLC and compared tumors with uninvolved tumor-adjacent lungs. NSCLC patients had a mean age of approximately 70 years, and 129 were male and nearly 110 female. The cohort consisted of under 300 treatment-naive NSCLC patients whose localized lung tumors had been resected.

Study-wide findings and limitations: Because multi-region tumor sequencing was not done, intratumor heterogeneity could not be ruled out. Since the design was exploratory, TCR variables were selected using unadjusted p-values with no false-discovery rate correction. Higher blood T cell density associated with longer overall survival, while higher adjacent-lung clonality associated with shorter survival. A median of 57 of the top 100 tumor clones turned up in the paired uninvolved adjacent lung, and roughly 28 of those clones also ranked among the top 100 of that same adjacent lung. Uninvolved tumor-adjacent lung showed the highest T cell clonality, higher than tumor, which suggests more focused antigenic responses in the uninvolved tumor-adjacent lung.

At diagnosis, peripheral blood, uninvolved tumor-adjacent lung and tumor were collected and were preserved as a mix of fresh-frozen and FFPE material. Blood samples were analyzed as peripheral blood mononuclear cells for TCR repertoire profiling. The CDR3 numbers 9 residues from cysteine through phenylalanine. Only the CDR3 part of the read is kept: 27 bases, read in frame from the first base. CDR1 is given as DFQATT and CDR2 as SNEGSKA, both from the germline V gene (reference sequence). A distance of 7 bases separates the germline ends of V and J, which lose 6 bases and 8 bases respectively. With respect to this clone: The antigen it binds to is not known. No much larger clone is present one base from it, and per-base qualities are unavailable.

TCR beta CDR3 regions were sequenced from DNA using the immunoSEQ Assay. The study's processing was this. T cell density was computed as TCR beta template counts normalized to usable DNA estimated by amplifying housekeeping genes. Richness was estimated using the preseqR package, with extrapolation to 400,000 templates for PBMC samples and to 120,000 templates for tissue samples. Clonality was defined as one minus Pielou's evenness. Differential abundance testing on productive amino-acid clonotypes, with a minimum total count of 5 and an alpha of 0.1, was used to identify tissue-enriched TCRs. The Jaccard Index and the Morisita Overlap Index were used to measure repertoire overlap between compartments. GLIPH clustered TCR beta CDR3s with public tetramer-defined viral CDR3s; viral motifs required at least three viral sequences plus V-gene enrichment. TCRdb mirrors the immuneACCESS table, restricted to in-frame sequences. Some clones are absent from its copies; in checked studies, under half trace to an unresolved V gene, and the reason for the others is unknown. Clone size and V and J calls were adopted from that table, with D and trimming inferred from the DNA. The sample contains some 22,000 clones, roughly 90% of them found a single time. The ten largest clonotypes hold roughly 29% of the sample.

The origin of this receptor is a male donor older than 55 with stage I squamous cell lung carcinoma. The chain is encoded by TRBV20-1 joined to TRBJ1-2, with no D gene named confidently. The sample was peripheral blood, taken before any cancer treatment. The nucleotide sequence reads as follows: TGCAGTGCCCTCTCCGGCTACACCTTC. Translated, this gives CSALSGYTF.